The 26 T cell receptor beta chains listed next were all sequenced from one sample in a study of blood T cell repertoires in COVID-19. The assay was immunoSEQ multiplex PCR, and TCRdb's table has in-frame clones only and misses some. The table has 80,000 to 130,000 clones, roughly 92% seen once. Sequenced input: peripheral blood. These receptor sequences come from a man aged 65 to 85 with acute or convalescent COVID-19.

The rearrangement links TRBV15 to TRBJ2-4; a weak D match, TRBD2 (6 bases). CDR1 is LNHNV, CDR2 YYDKDF, per germline (reference sequence). This CDR3 is 17 amino acids long. With 0 bases removed from V and 6 bases from J, the gap between germline ends came to 18 bases. The DNA for the CDR3 is TGTGCCACCAGCAGAGAGGGCGGAGGGGCAGGTCGAAACATTCAGTACTTC. It is translated as CATSREGGGAGRNIQYF.

This clone was observed once. The genes are TRBV5-5 and TRBJ2-3, with D perhaps TRBD1 (6 bases). This CDR3 has 19 residues. V lost 1 base and J lost 2, with 23 bases in between. Germline V gene data show CDR1 as SGHKS and CDR2 as YYEKEE (reference sequence). The CDR3 loop reads CASSLLARRKQGYTDTQYF. DNA for the CDR3: TGTGCCAGCAGCTTGCTCGCTAGACGGAAACAGGGATACACAGATACGCAGTATTTT.

The gene calls are TRBV5-6 and TRBJ1-6; D remains unclear. There are 13 residues in the CDR3. The germline CDR1 and CDR2 sequences are SGHDT and YYEEEE. V lost 2 bases and J 5 bases, leaving 5 bases between the germline ends. CDR3 sequence reads: CASSFADNSPLHF. As DNA, the CDR3 is TGTGCCAGCAGCTTCGCGGATAATTCACCCCTCCACTTT.

The chain combines TRBV4-3 with TRBJ1-1; D is uncertain. Trimming took off 1 base at V and 1 base at J, with 4 bases between the two ends. The CDR3 has 13 residues. Per germline, CDR1 LGHNA and CDR2 YSLEER. This CDR3 reads CASSQGENTEAFF. The CDR3 DNA follows: TGCGCCAGCAGCCAAGGAGAGAACACTGAAGCTTTCTTT.

V is TRBV29-1 and J is TRBJ2-1; 9 bases fit TRBD2. V was pared by 6 bases and J by 10 bases, with 7 bases of the junction left unmatched. This CDR3 comprises 12 residues. CDR1 is SQVTM, CDR2 ANQGSEA, per germline. This CDR3 is CSVAQTSGEQFF. The CDR3 bases are TGCAGCGTCGCCCAGACTAGCGGAGAGCAGTTCTTC.

The genes are TRBV7-2 and TRBJ1-6; D remains ambiguous. Trimming cost V 2 bases and J 3 bases, with 8 bases left between them. Germline V gene sequence: CDR1 SGHTA, CDR2 FQGNSA. The CDR3 has 15 residues. CDR3 region: CASSLTVNYNSPLHF. The DNA of the CDR3 is TGTGCCAGCAGCTTAACAGTAAACTATAATTCACCCCTCCACTTT.

The CDR3 bases are TGTGCCAGCAGGATTCTCGGGGGCACTGAAGCTTTCTTT. It specifies CASRILGGTEAFF. V usage is TRBV7-2 and J usage is TRBJ1-1, with D possibly TRBD1 on 5 matching bases. The ends were cut back, 6 bases at V and 4 bases at J, with 12 bases in the middle. The germline gives CDR1 SGHTA, CDR2 FQGNSA. The CDR3 runs to 13 residues.

The rearrangement links TRBV6-2 or TRBV6-3 to TRBJ2-1; 10 bases are a match to TRBD2. Germline trimming cut 4 bases from V and 9 bases from J; bases unmatched to any gene: 9. This CDR3 comprises 15 residues. Germline values: CDR1 MNHEY, CDR2 SVGEGT. Written as DNA, the CDR3 is TGTGCCAGCAGTTTACCTAGCGGGAGTAGACGTGAGCAGTTCTTC. Amino acid sequence: CASSLPSGSRREQFF.

V and J are TRBV4-3 and TRBJ2-1; unclear D gene. Germline V lookup: CDR1 LGHNA, CDR2 YSLEER. The CDR3 loop spans 16 amino acids. The V end lost 4 bases, the J end lost 6 bases, and 19 bases lay between the germline ends. The CDR3 here is CASSLLLAPTFNEQFF. CDR3 nucleotide sequence: TGCGCCAGCAGCCTCCTTTTAGCCCCCACCTTCAATGAGCAGTTCTTC.

V is TRBV6-5 and J is TRBJ2-7, with 7 bases lining up with TRBD1. Germline values: CDR1 MNHEY, CDR2 SVGAGI. J lost 2 bases, V lost 6 bases, and 4 bases had no gene match. This CDR3 comprises 13 residues. This chain's CDR3 is CASRGDSTYEQYF. The CDR3 bases are TGTGCCAGCAGGGGGGACAGCACCTACGAGCAGTACTTC.

This chain joins TRBV23-1 and TRBJ2-1; 8 bases are a match to TRBD2. TRBV23-1 is designated an ORF whose function remains uncertain. The CDR3 totals 17 residues. Losses at the gene ends were 3 bases for V and 2 bases for J; bases not matched to a gene: 9. The CDR3 is CASSHSSGGAPYNEQFF. In nucleotides, the CDR3 is TGCGCCAGCAGTCATTCCAGCGGGGGCGCCCCCTACAATGAGCAGTTCTTC.

The chain is built from TRBV6-5 and TRBJ1-4; 8 bases line up with TRBD1. CDR3 length: 14 amino acids. After removal of 5 bases from V and 8 bases from J, the junction contained 7 bases not matched to a gene. In germline, CDR1 is MNHEY, CDR2 SVGAGI. DNA for the CDR3: TGTGCCAGCAGTCCCCGGACAGGGCAAGAAAAACTGTTTTTT. Translating it yields CASSPRTGQEKLFF.

There are a few counts of this clone. The CDR3 region has the DNA TGTGCCAGCAGCTTGGCCAGCGGGAGCTCCTACAATGAGCAGTTCTTC. Its protein is CASSLASGSSYNEQFF. The chain employs TRBV5-4 and TRBJ2-1; 8 bases are shared with TRBD2. In germline, CDR1 is SGHNT, CDR2 YYREEE (reference sequence). The CDR3 is 16 residues long. V shed 0 bases and J 0 bases; nucleotides not matched to a gene: 2.

In this sample, this clone turned up once. DNA of the CDR3: TGTGCCAGCAGCCTGGGAGGCAGAGGAACTGAAGCTTTCTTT. Translation gives CASSLGGRGTEAFF. The chain employs TRBV28 and TRBJ1-1; D uncertain. CDR1 MDHEN and CDR2 SYDVKM come from the germline V gene. The CDR3 loop spans 14 amino acids. The ends were cut back, 6 bases at V and 5 bases at J, with 16 bases in the middle. Combining the CDR3 with reference TRBV28 and TRBJ1-1 gives the whole variable domain DVKVTQSSRYLVKRTGEKVFLECVQDMDHENMFWYRQDPGLGLRLIYFSYDVKMKEKGDIPEGYSVSREKKERFSLILESASTNQTSMYLCASSLGGRGTEAFFGQGTRLTVV.

V gene TRBV7-9 combines with J gene TRBJ1-5; D possibly corresponds to TRBD1 (6 bases). Germline lookup yields CDR1 SEHNR and CDR2 FQNEAQ (reference sequence). The CDR3 totals 13 residues. Trimming pared 5 bases from V and 5 bases from J, leaving 10 bases between. The DNA for the CDR3 is TGTGCCAGCAGCAAGGACAGTTATCAGCCCCAGCATTTT. Residues: CASSKDSYQPQHF.

The rearrangement joins TRBV24-1 to TRBJ1-2; possibly TRBD1 for D (6 bases). CDR1 is KGHDR and CDR2 is SFDVKD in the germline V gene. Trimming shortened V by 5 bases and J by 6 bases, and 12 bases separated the two germline ends. The CDR3 loop spans 13 amino acids. The CDR3 DNA is TGTGCCACCAGTGTGGCAGGGGTCCATGGCTACACCTTC. It is translated as CATSVAGVHGYTF.

The chain has TRBV7-9 and TRBJ2-1; D unresolved. The CDR3 has 16 amino acids. The V and J ends lost 2 bases and 8 bases respectively, with 19 bases between them. Germline V gives CDR1 SEHNR, CDR2 FQNEAQ (reference sequence). As DNA, the CDR3 is TGTGCCAGCAGCTTATGGGTGATCACAGTTACCCATGAGCAGTTCTTC. It yields the protein CASSLWVITVTHEQFF.

The chain links TRBV6-6 to TRBJ1-5; TRBD1 might be the D (6 bases). The CDR3 is 15 residues long. V shed 6 bases and J shed 6 bases, with 18 bases lying between them. Germline V gene lookup returns CDR1 MNHNY and CDR2 SVGAGI (reference sequence). The CDR3 region has the DNA TGTGCCAGCAGATTCTCACAGGGTAGGGGTCAGCCCCAGCATTTT. Translated: CASRFSQGRGQPQHF.

V usage is TRBV7-2 and J usage is TRBJ2-5, with 10 bases aligning to TRBD2. Germline lookup yields CDR1 SGHTA and CDR2 FQGNSA. V trimming: 2 bases; J trimming: 4 bases; junction bases outside the gene matches: 4. The CDR3 contains 15 residues. The CDR3 spells CASSLLAGVGETQYF. The CDR3 DNA reads as TGTGCCAGCAGCTTACTAGCGGGAGTGGGAGAGACCCAGTACTTC. Supplemented by reference TRBV7-2 and TRBJ2-5, the full variable domain reads GAGVSQSPSNKVTEKGKDVELRCDPISGHTALYWYRQSLGQGLEFLIYFQGNSAPDKSGLPSDRFSAERTGGSVSTLTIQRTQQEDSAVYLCASSLLAGVGETQYFGPGTRLLVL.

The chain couples TRBV19 to TRBJ1-1, with D perhaps matching TRBD1 (5 bases). V dropped 5 bases and J dropped 4 bases, with 14 bases sitting between them. Germline values: CDR1 LNHDA, CDR2 SQIVND (reference sequence). This CDR3 is 14 amino acids long. Here the CDR3 DNA reads TGTGCCAGTAGTGTGGGGGGTACGGGCACTGAAGCTTTCTTT. This translates into CASSVGGTGTEAFF.

The chain couples TRBV6-6 to TRBJ2-7; 11 nucleotides align to TRBD1. Germline CDR1 is MNHNY and CDR2 is SVGAGI (reference sequence). The CDR3 is made up of 13 amino acids. V gave up 8 bases and J gave up 6 bases; unmatched junction bases: 6. In DNA, the CDR3 is TGTGCCAGCTCCCGGGACAGGGGGTTCGAGCAGTACTTC. Translation gives CASSRDRGFEQYF.

The chain employs TRBV2 and TRBJ2-6; a possible D gene is TRBD1 (6 bases). The CDR3 spans 15 residues. Germline CDR1 reads SNHLY; CDR2 reads FYNNEI. Trimming removed 3 bases from V and 0 bases from J, with 6 bases in between. The CDR3 sequence is CASSDRGSGANVLTF. CDR3 in DNA: TGTGCCAGCAGTGACAGGGGCTCTGGGGCCAACGTCCTGACTTTC.

This chain connects TRBV5-1 to TRBJ1-1; D perhaps matches TRBD1 (5 bases). The CDR3 is 13 amino acids. Trimming shortened V by 0 bases and J by 5 bases, and 8 bases separated the two germline ends. Germline values: CDR1 SGHRS, CDR2 YFSETQ. The chain's CDR3 is CASSLAGLTEAFF. As DNA, the CDR3 is TGCGCCAGCAGCTTGGCGGGACTTACTGAAGCTTTCTTT.

The chain joins TRBV6-5 to TRBJ1-5; no clear D. Trimming left V 7 bases short and J 7 bases short, with 11 bases between. Germline CDR1 is MNHEY and CDR2 is SVGAGI. The CDR3 consists of 12 residues. As DNA, the CDR3 is TGTGCCAGCAACCTGCCGGGGCAGCCCCAGCATTTT. This sequence encodes CASNLPGQPQHF.

CDR3 region: CASSPRRVRNTIYF. CDR3 nucleotide sequence: TGTGCCAGCAGCCCCCGCAGGGTTAGAAACACCATATATTTT. This chain joins TRBV5-5 and TRBJ1-3, with D possibly matching TRBD1 (5 bases). The CDR3 loop spans 14 amino acids. Per the germline V gene, CDR1 is SGHKS and CDR2 is YYEKEE (reference sequence). The V end lost 4 bases, the J end lost 5 bases, and 13 bases lay between the germline ends.

The chain has TRBV11-2 and TRBJ2-7; 12 nucleotides agree with TRBD2. This CDR3 is 17 amino acids long. V shed 1 base and J 4 bases; nucleotides not matched to a gene: 8. Germline V gene sequence: CDR1 SGHAT, CDR2 FQNNGV. This CDR3 reads CASSLVLLAGGLYEQYF. The DNA of the CDR3 is TGTGCCAGCAGCTTAGTATTACTAGCGGGGGGCCTTTACGAGCAGTACTTC.